This is a list of T cell receptor beta chains from one sample in a study of T cells in localized non-small cell lung cancer. The repertoire was sequenced with immunoSEQ multiplex PCR; TCRdb's copy has only in-frame clones and lacks some. The sample records tens of thousands of clones, 80% being singletons. Sample: peripheral blood, taken before any cancer treatment. The receptors shown here come from a female donor older than 55 with stage I lung adenocarcinoma. Each CDR3 is given with its conserved first and last residue. The D gene is left open where the match is weak. Some rows have no size entry. The others give once, few or many, or a class for an expanded clone.

>TRBV9|17|NA|TRBJ2-3|NA
CASSVAPVGSYTDTQYF
TGTGCCAGCAGCGTAGCTCCGGTAGGGAGTTACACAGATACGCAGTATTTT
>TRBV18|14|few|TRBJ2-1|TRBD2
CASSPIGRHNEQFF
TGTGCCAGCTCACCAATCGGGAGGCACAATGAGCAGTTCTTC
>TRBV2|18|once|TRBJ1-1|NA
CAIPAIGSTQGMNTEAFF
TGTGCCATCCCGGCGATAGGCTCTACGCAGGGGATGAACACTGAAGCTTTCTTT
>TRBV7-2|15|NA|TRBJ1-1|NA
CASSRPQGLNTEAFF
TGTGCCAGCAGCCGCCCCCAGGGCTTGAACACTGAAGCTTTCTTT
>TRBV7-2|15|once|TRBJ2-3|NA
CASSLALWSTDTQYF
TGTGCCAGCAGCTTAGCCCTATGGAGCACAGATACGCAGTATTTT
>TRBV30|15|NA|TRBJ2-5|NA
CAWSKTGTSQETQYF
TGTGCCTGGAGCAAAACCGGGACTTCCCAAGAGACCCAGTACTTC
>TRBV7-3|12|NA|TRBJ2-1|NA
CASSTGINEQFF
TGTGCCAGCAGCACAGGTATCAATGAGCAGTTCTTC
>TRBV7-9|16|NA|TRBJ2-3|TRBD1
CASSSWTGAPTDTQYF
TGTGCCAGCAGCTCCTGGACAGGGGCACCAACAGATACGCAGTATTTT
>TRBV4-3|18|NA|TRBJ1-6|NA
CASSQDLGRTGGNSPLHF
TGCGCCAGCAGCCAAGATTTGGGGAGGACTGGGGGTAATTCACCCCTCCACTTT
>TRBV6-5|14|NA|TRBJ1-2|TRBD1
CASSFLTGNYGYTF
TGTGCCAGCAGTTTTCTGACAGGGAACTATGGCTACACCTTC
>TRBV15|14|NA|TRBJ2-7|NA
CATSRAGQSYEQYF
TGTGCCACCAGCAGAGCGGGGCAGTCCTACGAGCAGTACTTC
>TRBV5-1|13|NA|TRBJ2-5|NA
CASKVGREETQYF
TGCGCCAGCAAGGTGGGCCGAGAAGAGACCCAGTACTTC
>TRBV19|15|NA|TRBJ1-3|NA
CASRPDGFSGNTIYF
TGTGCCAGTAGACCGGATGGTTTCTCTGGAAACACCATATATTTT
>TRBV4-1|15|few|TRBJ1-1|TRBD1
CASSSRDRENTEAFF
TGCGCCAGCAGCTCCAGGGACAGAGAGAACACTGAAGCTTTCTTT
>TRBV5-4|16|NA|TRBJ2-5|TRBD1
CASSRDRGGMGETQYF
TGTGCCAGCAGCCGGGACAGAGGAGGAATGGGGGAGACCCAGTACTTC
>TRBV2|11|few|TRBJ1-5|NA
CASSADRVQHF
TGTGCCAGCAGTGCGGATAGGGTCCAGCATTTT
>TRBV19|16|NA|TRBJ2-7|TRBD2
CASSTPGLGGTYEQYF
TGTGCCAGTAGTACACCCGGTTTGGGGGGGACCTACGAGCAGTACTTC
>TRBV5-4|13|NA|TRBJ2-5|NA
CASSRDYQETQYF
TGTGCCAGCAGCCGGGACTACCAAGAGACCCAGTACTTC
>TRBV4-1|15|few|TRBJ2-3|NA
CASSQEIAVTDTQYF
TGCGCCAGCAGCCAGGAAATAGCGGTCACAGATACGCAGTATTTT
>TRBV5-8|17|NA|TRBJ2-1|NA
CASSLEKFSSSYNEQFF
TGTGCCAGCAGCTTGGAGAAGTTTTCGAGCTCCTACAATGAGCAGTTCTTC
>TRBV5-5|13|NA|TRBJ2-7|NA
CASSLQGSYEQYF
TGTGCCAGCAGCTTGCAGGGGTCCTACGAGCAGTACTTC
>TRBV4-3|16|NA|TRBJ2-1|TRBD1
CASSLDRGSSYNEQFF
TGCGCCAGCAGCCTGGACAGGGGATCCTCCTACAATGAGCAGTTCTTC
>TRBV21-1|19|NA|TRBJ1-4|NA
CASSTHFGGEYGSNEKLFF
TGTGCCAGCAGCACGCATTTTGGCGGGGAGTATGGGTCTAATGAAAAACTGTTTTTT
>TRBV7-3|15|few|TRBJ2-3|TRBD1
CASSMTGLGTDTQYF
TGTGCCAGCAGCATGACAGGGCTAGGCACAGATACGCAGTATTTT
>TRBV30|14|few|TRBJ1-3|NA
CAWGNSGAGNTIYF
TGTGCCTGGGGGAACTCAGGGGCTGGAAACACCATATATTTT
>TRBV9|14|few|TRBJ1-3|NA
CASSRRPSGNTIYF
TGTGCCAGCAGCCGACGTCCCTCTGGAAACACCATATATTTT
>TRBV19|17|NA|TRBJ1-5|TRBD1
CASTSSPGTGYNQPQHF
TGTGCCAGTACCTCTAGTCCCGGGACAGGTTACAATCAGCCCCAGCATTTT
>TRBV27|14|NA|TRBJ1-1|NA
CASRRQYGDTEAFF
TGTGCCAGCAGGCGACAGTACGGGGACACTGAAGCTTTCTTT
>TRBV6-5|15|NA|TRBJ1-3|NA
CASSRDHISGNTIYF
TGTGCCAGCAGTAGGGACCACATCTCTGGAAACACCATATATTTT
>TRBV2|14|many|TRBJ2-7|NA
CASKEGYSVYEQYF
TGTGCCAGCAAGGAGGGGTATTCGGTCTACGAGCAGTACTTC
>TRBV15|17|NA|TRBJ1-5|TRBD1
CATSAVQGARGNQPQHF
TGTGCCACCAGCGCAGTACAGGGGGCAAGGGGCAATCAGCCCCAGCATTTT
>TRBV19|16|NA|TRBJ1-2|NA
CASSIDSSVGGGGYTF
TGTGCCAGTAGTATAGACTCTTCAGTTGGCGGTGGTGGCTACACCTTC
>TRBV19|14|NA|TRBJ1-1|TRBD1
CASTQDRRNTEAFF
TGTGCCAGTACTCAGGACAGGCGGAACACTGAAGCTTTCTTT
>TRBV6-1|15|NA|TRBJ2-7|NA
CASSLSLQGADEQYF
TGTGCCAGCAGTCTATCCCTACAGGGTGCCGACGAGCAGTACTTC
>TRBV19|15|NA|TRBJ1-1|TRBD1
CASSIYGTVTTEAFF
TGTGCCAGTAGTATATATGGGACAGTTACCACTGAAGCTTTCTTT
>TRBV19|12|NA|TRBJ1-1|NA
CASSLMNTEAFF
TGTGCCAGTAGCCTGATGAACACTGAAGCTTTCTTT
>TRBV11-2|14|NA|TRBJ1-1|TRBD1
CASRTTGINTEAFF
TGTGCCAGCAGGACGACAGGGATTAACACTGAAGCTTTCTTT
>TRBV28|11|NA|TRBJ1-2|NA
CASSSDRGYTF
TGTGCCAGCAGTTCAGATCGTGGCTACACCTTC
>TRBV5-4|14|NA|TRBJ1-2|NA
CASSFMGPPQGYTF
TGTGCCAGCAGCTTTATGGGCCCACCTCAAGGCTACACCTTC
>TRBV28|13|NA|TRBJ1-2|NA
CASAKWENYGYTF
TGTGCCAGCGCCAAATGGGAGAACTATGGCTACACCTTC
>TRBV6-1|14|few|TRBJ1-2|NA
CASSEDGVNYGYTF
TGTGCCAGCAGTGAAGATGGGGTTAACTATGGCTACACCTTC
>TRBV13|17|once|TRBJ1-4|TRBD1
CASSLSPDRGTNEKLFF
TGTGCCAGCAGCTTATCCCCTGACAGGGGAACAAATGAAAAACTGTTTTTT
>TRBV6-1|18|NA|TRBJ2-1|TRBD2
CASSQDSAGVAAYNEQFF
TGTGCCAGCAGTCAAGACTCAGCGGGAGTTGCCGCCTACAATGAGCAGTTCTTC
>TRBV27|14|NA|TRBJ2-5|NA
CASSLFPKRETQYF
TGTGCCAGCAGTTTATTCCCCAAAAGGGAGACCCAGTACTTC
>TRBV5-6|17|NA|TRBJ1-2|NA
CASSPDSRGNLGYGYTF
TGTGCCAGCAGCCCCGATTCACGGGGGAATTTAGGATATGGCTACACCTTC
>TRBV28|14|NA|TRBJ2-7|TRBD1
CASSYRDRVYEQYF
TGTGCCAGCAGTTACCGGGACAGGGTCTACGAGCAGTACTTC
>TRBV4-2|16|NA|TRBJ2-2|TRBD2
CASSQGGGPDTGELFF
TGTGCCAGCAGCCAAGGGGGAGGGCCGGACACCGGGGAGCTGTTTTTT
>TRBV29-1|15|NA|TRBJ2-2|NA
CSVETTTTNTGELFF
TGCAGCGTTGAGACTACAACCACGAACACCGGGGAGCTGTTTTTT
>TRBV29-1|16|NA|TRBJ2-1|TRBD2
CSVPQIAGPYDNEQFF
TGCAGCGTTCCGCAGATAGCGGGCCCGTATGACAATGAGCAGTTCTTC
>TRBV28|14|NA|TRBJ1-2|NA
CASSLGGANYGYTF
TGTGCCAGCAGTTTAGGGGGGGCTAACTATGGCTACACCTTC
>TRBV19|13|NA|TRBJ1-2|NA
CASRISGGEGYTF
TGTGCCAGTAGGATAAGCGGAGGCGAAGGCTACACCTTC
>TRBV6-6|11|few|TRBJ2-7|NA
CASSYSSEQYF
TGTGCCAGCAGTTACTCCTCCGAGCAGTACTTC
>TRBV7-2|15|NA|TRBJ2-5|NA
CASSQSRQGGKTQYF
TGTGCCAGCAGCCAATCTAGACAGGGAGGAAAGACCCAGTACTTC
>TRBV6-1|13|once|TRBJ2-7|NA
CASSFGGLGEQYF
TGTGCCAGCAGTTTCGGGGGACTCGGAGAGCAGTACTTC
>TRBV7-6|15|NA|TRBJ2-7|TRBD2
CASSLGTSGSYEQYF
TGTGCCAGCAGCTTGGGGACTAGCGGATCCTACGAGCAGTACTTC
>TRBV28|15|NA|TRBJ1-2|TRBD1
CASSPTAGTGYGYTF
TGTGCCAGCAGTCCCACCGCCGGGACAGGGTATGGCTACACCTTC
>TRBV21-1|17|once|TRBJ1-1|NA
CASRVPGTGDSDTEAFF
TGTGCCAGCAGAGTTCCCGGGACAGGGGATTCCGACACTGAAGCTTTCTTT